Below, one T cell receptor (beta chain) is given with its context. The CDR3 is 15 residues long. The V gene's germline CDR1 is LNHDA and CDR2 SQIVND (reference sequence). The V and J ends lost 5 bases and 4 bases, in that order; junction bases with no gene match: 7. This entry comes from a study of cytomegalovirus exposure and HLA in healthy donors. The method was immunoSEQ multiplex PCR; TCRdb's version includes in-frame clones alone and lacks a portion of them. This sample has some 270,000 clones, with 86% found just once. The gene calls are TRBV19 and TRBJ2-5; 10 positions agree with TRBD1. This receptor was identified in a woman between 18 and 29 years old in good health and CMV-seronegative. The sequenced material came from PBMCs. CDR3: CASSVTGTGAETQYF. The CDR3 nucleotides read TGTGCCAGTAGTGTTACCGGGACAGGGGCAGAGACCCAGTACTTC.